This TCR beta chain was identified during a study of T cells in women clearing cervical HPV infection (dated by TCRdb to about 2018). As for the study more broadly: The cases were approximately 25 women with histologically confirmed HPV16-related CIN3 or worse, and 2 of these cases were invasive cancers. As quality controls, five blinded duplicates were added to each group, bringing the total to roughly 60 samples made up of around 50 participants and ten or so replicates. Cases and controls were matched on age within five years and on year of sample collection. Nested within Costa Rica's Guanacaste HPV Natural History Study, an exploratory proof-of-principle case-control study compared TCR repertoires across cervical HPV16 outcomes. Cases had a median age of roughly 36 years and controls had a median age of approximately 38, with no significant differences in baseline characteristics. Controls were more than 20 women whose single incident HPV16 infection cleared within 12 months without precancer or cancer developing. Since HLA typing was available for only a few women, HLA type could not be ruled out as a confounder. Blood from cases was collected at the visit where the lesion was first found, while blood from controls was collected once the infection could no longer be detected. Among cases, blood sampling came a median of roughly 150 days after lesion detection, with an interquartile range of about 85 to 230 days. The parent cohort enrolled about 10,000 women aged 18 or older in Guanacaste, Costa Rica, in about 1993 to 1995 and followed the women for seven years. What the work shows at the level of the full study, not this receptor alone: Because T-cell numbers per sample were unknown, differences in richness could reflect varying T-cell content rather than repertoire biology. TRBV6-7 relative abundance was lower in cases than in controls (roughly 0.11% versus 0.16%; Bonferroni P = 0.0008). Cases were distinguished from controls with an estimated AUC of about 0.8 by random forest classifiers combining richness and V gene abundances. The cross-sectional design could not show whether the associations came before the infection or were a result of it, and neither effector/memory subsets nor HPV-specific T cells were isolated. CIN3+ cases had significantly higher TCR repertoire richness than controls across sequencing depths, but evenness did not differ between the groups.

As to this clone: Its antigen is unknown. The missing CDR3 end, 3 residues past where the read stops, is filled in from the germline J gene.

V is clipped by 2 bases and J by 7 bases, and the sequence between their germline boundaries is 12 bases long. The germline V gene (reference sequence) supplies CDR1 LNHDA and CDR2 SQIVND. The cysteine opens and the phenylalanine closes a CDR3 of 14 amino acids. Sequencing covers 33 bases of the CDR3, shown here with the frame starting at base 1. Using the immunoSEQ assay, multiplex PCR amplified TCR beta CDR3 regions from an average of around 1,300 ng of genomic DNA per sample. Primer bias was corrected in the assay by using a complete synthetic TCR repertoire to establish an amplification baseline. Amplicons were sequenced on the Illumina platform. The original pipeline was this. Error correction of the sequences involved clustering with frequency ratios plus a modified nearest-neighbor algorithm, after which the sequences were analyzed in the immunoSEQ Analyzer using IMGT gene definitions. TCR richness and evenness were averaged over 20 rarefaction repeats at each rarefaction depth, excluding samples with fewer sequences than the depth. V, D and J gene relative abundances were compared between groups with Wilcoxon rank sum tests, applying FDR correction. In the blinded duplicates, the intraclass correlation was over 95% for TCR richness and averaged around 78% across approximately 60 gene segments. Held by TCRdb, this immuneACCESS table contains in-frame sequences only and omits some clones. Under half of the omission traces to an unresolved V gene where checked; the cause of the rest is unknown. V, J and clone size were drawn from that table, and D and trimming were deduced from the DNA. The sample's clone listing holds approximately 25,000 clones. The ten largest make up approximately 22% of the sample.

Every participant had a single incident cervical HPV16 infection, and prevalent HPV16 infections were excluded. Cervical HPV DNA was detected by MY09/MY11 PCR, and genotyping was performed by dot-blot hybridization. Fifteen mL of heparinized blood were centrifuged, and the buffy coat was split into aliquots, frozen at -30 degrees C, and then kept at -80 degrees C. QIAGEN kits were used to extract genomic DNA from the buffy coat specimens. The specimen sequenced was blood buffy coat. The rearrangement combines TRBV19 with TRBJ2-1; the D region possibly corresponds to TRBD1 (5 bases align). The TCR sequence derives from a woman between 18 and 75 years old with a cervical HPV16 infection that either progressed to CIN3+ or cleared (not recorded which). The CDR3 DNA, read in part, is TGTGCCAGTAGTATACAGCATGACAGTAATGAG. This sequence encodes CASSIQHDSNE. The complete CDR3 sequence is CASSIQHDSNEQFF.